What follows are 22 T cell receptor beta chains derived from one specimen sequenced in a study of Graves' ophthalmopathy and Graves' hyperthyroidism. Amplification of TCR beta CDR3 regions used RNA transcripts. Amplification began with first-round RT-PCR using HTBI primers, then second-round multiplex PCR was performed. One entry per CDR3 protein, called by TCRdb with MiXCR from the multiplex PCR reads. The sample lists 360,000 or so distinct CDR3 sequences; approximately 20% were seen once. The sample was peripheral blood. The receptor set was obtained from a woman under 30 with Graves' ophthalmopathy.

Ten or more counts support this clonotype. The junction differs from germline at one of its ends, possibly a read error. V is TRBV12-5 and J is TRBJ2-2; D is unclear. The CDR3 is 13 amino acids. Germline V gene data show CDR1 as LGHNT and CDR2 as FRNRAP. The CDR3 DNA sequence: TGTGCTAGTGGTTTGGTGAACTCCGGGGAGCTGTTTTTT. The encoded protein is CASGLVNSGELFF.

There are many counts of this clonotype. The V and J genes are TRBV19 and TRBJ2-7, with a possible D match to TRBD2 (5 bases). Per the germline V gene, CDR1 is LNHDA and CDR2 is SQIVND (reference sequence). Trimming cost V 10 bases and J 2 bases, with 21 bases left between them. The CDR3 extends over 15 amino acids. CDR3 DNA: TGTGCCACCACGGAGAGAAGCGGTCTCACCTACGAGCAGTACTTC. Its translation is CATTERSGLTYEQYF. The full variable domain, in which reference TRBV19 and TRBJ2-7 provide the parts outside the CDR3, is DGGITQSPKYLFRKEGQNVTLSCEQNLNHDAMYWYRQDPGQGLRLIYYSQIVNDFQKGDIAEGYSVSREKKESFPLTVTSAQKNPTAFYLCATTERSGLTYEQYFGPGTRLTVT.

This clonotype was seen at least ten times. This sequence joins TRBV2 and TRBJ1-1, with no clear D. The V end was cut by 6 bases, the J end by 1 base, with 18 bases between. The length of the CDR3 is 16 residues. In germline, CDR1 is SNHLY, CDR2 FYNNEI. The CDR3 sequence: CASRRTSFSPNTEAFF. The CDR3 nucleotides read TGTGCCAGCAGGAGGACGTCCTTCAGTCCGAACACTGAAGCTTTCTTT.

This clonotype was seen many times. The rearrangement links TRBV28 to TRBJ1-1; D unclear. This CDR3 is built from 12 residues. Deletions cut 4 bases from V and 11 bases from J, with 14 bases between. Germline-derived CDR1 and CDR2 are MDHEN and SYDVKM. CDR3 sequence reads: CASSSTEGEAFF. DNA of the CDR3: TGTGCCAGCAGTTCGACTGAAGGCGAGGCTTTCTTT.

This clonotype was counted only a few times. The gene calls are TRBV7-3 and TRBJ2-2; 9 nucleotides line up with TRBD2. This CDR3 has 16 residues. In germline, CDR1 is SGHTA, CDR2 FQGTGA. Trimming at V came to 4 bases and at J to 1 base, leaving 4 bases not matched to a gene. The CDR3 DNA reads TGTGCCAGCAGCTCCCTACTAGCGGGGAACACCGGGGAGCTGTTTTTT. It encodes CASSSLLAGNTGELFF.

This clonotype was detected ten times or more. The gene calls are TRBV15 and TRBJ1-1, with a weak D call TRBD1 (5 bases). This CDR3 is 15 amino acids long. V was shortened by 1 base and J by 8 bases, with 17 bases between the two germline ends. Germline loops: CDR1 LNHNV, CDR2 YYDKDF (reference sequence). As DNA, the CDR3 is TGTGCCACCAGCAGAGGGGCACAGGAACTCAGGGAAGCTTTCTTT. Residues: CATSRGAQELREAFF.

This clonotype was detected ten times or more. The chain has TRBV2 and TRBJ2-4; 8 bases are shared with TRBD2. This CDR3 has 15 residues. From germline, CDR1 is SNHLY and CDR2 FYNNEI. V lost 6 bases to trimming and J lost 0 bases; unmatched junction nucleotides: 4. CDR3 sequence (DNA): TGTGCCAGCAGCGTCGGGGGGGTAGCCAAAAACATTCAGTACTTC. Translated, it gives CASSVGGVAKNIQYF.

CDR3 sequence: CSVVLQGASTGELFF. In nucleotides, the CDR3 is TGCAGCGTTGTTTTACAGGGGGCTAGCACCGGGGAGCTGTTTTTT. This chain connects TRBV29-1 to TRBJ2-2; 9 bases are a match to TRBD1. The CDR3 consists of 15 residues. V lost 4 bases, J lost 4 bases, and 7 bases stayed unmatched. Germline V CDR1 and CDR2: SQVTM, ANQGSEA.

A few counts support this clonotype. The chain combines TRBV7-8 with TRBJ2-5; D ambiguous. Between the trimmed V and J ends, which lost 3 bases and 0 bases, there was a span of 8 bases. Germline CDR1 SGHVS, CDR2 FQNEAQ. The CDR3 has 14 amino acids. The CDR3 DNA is TGTGCCAGCAGCTTTTCGGAATACCAAGAGACCCAGTACTTC. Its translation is CASSFSEYQETQYF.

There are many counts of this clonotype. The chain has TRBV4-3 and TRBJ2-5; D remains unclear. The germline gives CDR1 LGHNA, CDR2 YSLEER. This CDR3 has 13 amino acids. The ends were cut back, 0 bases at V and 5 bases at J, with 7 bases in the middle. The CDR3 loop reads CASSQERRETQYF. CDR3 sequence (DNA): TGCGCCAGCAGCCAAGAGAGAAGGGAGACCCAGTACTTC.

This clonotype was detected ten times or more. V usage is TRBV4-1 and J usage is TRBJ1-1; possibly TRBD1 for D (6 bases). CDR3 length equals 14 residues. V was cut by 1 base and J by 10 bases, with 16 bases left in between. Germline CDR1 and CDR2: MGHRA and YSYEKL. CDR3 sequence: CASSQVGVGASAFF. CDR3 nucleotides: TGCGCCAGCAGCCAAGTGGGGGTGGGGGCTTCAGCTTTCTTT.

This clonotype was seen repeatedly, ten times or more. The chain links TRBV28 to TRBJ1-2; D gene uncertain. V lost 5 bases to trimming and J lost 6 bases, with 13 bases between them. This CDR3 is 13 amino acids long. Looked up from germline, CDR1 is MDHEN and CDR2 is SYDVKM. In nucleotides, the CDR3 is TGTGCCAGCAGTGGACGGTCTTGGGATGGCTACACCTTC. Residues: CASSGRSWDGYTF.

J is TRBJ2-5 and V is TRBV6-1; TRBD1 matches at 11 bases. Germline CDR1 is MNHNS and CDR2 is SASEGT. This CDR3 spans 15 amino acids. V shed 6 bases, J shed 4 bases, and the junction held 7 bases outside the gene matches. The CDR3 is CASSLGGTGGETQYF. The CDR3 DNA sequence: TGTGCCAGCAGCCTAGGGGGGACAGGGGGAGAGACCCAGTACTTC.

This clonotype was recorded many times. CDR3 nucleotides: TGTGCCAGCAGGCCAGGGGGCGAGGGCAATCAGCCCCAGCATTTT. Translating it yields CASRPGGEGNQPQHF. The rearrangement joins TRBV28 to TRBJ1-5, with 8 positions matching TRBD1. Germline V CDR1 and CDR2: MDHEN, SYDVKM. The V segment lost 6 bases and the J segment 2 bases; nucleotides outside the gene matches: 6. CDR3 length: 15 amino acids.

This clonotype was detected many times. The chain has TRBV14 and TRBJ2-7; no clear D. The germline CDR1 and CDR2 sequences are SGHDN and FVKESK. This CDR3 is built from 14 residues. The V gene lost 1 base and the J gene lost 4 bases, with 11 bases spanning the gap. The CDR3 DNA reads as TGTGCCAGCAGCCAAGGCGCCAGCTTATACGAGCAGTACTTC. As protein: CASSQGASLYEQYF.

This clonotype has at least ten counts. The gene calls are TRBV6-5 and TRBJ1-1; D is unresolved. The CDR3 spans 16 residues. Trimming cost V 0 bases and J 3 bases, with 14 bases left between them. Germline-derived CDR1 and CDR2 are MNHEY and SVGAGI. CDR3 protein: CASSYSIFPIHTEAFF. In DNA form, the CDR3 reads TGTGCCAGCAGTTACTCGATCTTCCCAATTCACACTGAAGCTTTCTTT.

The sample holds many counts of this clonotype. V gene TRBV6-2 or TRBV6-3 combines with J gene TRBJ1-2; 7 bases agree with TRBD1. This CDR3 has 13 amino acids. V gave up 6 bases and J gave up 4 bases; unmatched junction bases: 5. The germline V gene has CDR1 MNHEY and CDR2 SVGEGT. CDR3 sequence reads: CASSYSGGYGYTF. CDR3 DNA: TGTGCCAGCAGCTATTCAGGGGGCTATGGCTACACCTTC.

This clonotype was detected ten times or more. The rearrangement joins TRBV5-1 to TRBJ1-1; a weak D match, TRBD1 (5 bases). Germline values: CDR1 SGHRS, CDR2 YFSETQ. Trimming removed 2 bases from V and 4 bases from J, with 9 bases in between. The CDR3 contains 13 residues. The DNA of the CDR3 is TGCGCCAGCAGCTTTAATGGGGGCACTGAAGCTTTCTTT. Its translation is CASSFNGGTEAFF.

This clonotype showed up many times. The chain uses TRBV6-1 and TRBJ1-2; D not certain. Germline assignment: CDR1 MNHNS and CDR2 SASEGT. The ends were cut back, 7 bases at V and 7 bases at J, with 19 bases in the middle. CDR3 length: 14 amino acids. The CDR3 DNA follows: TGTGCCAGCACCGAGGGTCCTAAAATGCGTGGCTACACCTTC. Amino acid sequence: CASTEGPKMRGYTF.

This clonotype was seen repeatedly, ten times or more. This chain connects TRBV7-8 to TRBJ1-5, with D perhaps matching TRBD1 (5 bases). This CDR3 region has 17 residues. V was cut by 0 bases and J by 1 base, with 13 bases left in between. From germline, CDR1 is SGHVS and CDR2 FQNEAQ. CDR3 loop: CASSLASWGLSNQPQHF. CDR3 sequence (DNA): TGTGCCAGCAGCTTAGCGTCGTGGGGACTGAGCAATCAGCCCCAGCATTTT.

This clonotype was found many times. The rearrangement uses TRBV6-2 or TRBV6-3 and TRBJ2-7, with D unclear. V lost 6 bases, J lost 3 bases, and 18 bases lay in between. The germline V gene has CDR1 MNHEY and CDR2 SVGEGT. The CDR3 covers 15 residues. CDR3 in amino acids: CASSQRGLPGYEQYF. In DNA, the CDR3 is TGTGCCAGCAGCCAGAGAGGTTTACCCGGCTACGAGCAGTACTTC.

The CDR3 here is CASSRLGQGDEQYF. The CDR3 nucleotides are TGTGCCAGCAGTCGCCTCGGACAGGGGGACGAGCAGTACTTC. The chain carries TRBV6-1 and TRBJ2-7; 10 bases line up with TRBD1. Germline lookup yields CDR1 MNHNS and CDR2 SASEGT. V lost 5 bases and J lost 5; bases outside the gene matches: 6. The CDR3 runs to 14 residues.